This TCR beta chain comes out of a study of cytomegalovirus exposure and HLA in healthy donors (dated by TCRdb to about 2017). General notes on the study: According to a later analysis, one platform produced both the roughly 120 validation repertoires and the 666 repertoires of the first cohort. The aim of the study was to test whether cataloging public T cell receptors could identify signatures of past pathogen exposure. Along with the approximately 620-subject first cohort, a separate validation cohort of approximately 110 different subjects was used. To predict cytomegalovirus infection status, the study combined high-throughput TCR immunosequencing, statistical association of individual TCRs with disease status, and machine learning. On the study overall, not on this receptor specifically: The validation cohort had no HLA typing available for a later analysis, so co-occurrence within that cohort was assessed over all 120 or so repertoires. The classifier was reported to diagnose cytomegalovirus status with high specificity and sensitivity in both the original cohort and the validation cohort. The authors suggested that the approach could potentially be generalized to other disease states and immunological phenotypes. In vitro tests confirmed that a few of the cytomegalovirus-associated TCR beta chains recognize cytomegalovirus antigens. Across donors, most TCR sequences were observed very rarely, whereas some public TCRs were present in many individuals. In a later analysis, TCRs clustered in the first cohort were found to also tend to co-occur in the approximately 110 validation repertoires, with about 93% of cluster scores above 0. The study listed approximately 160 TCR beta chains as associated with cytomegalovirus.

In the case of this clone: Its antigen is not yet known. No base quality information exists; no much larger clone differs at one position.

Donors formed part of the validation cohort, which comprised over a hundred subjects and was distinct from the first cohort of under 750 subjects. Receptor amplification or capture employed the immunoSEQ multiplex PCR assay. In the source study's methods: A statistical classification framework was developed to diagnose cytomegalovirus status using the catalog of TCR beta chain sequences. TCRdb stores this immuneACCESS table with in-frame sequences only. Part of the clones is absent; in the studies checked, under half of the shortfall reflects unresolved V genes, and no reason is known for the rest. The V and J calls and clone size were taken over from that table, and D and trimming were inferred from the DNA. This sample gives about 65,000 clones in total; about 90% of them show up just once. The top ten constitute about 1.2% of the sample. Including cysteine and phenylalanine, the CDR3 has 16 amino acids. Only the CDR3 part of the read is kept: 48 bases, read in frame from the first base. As encoded in the germline V gene, CDR1 is LGHNA while CDR2 is YSLEER. The junction shows trimming of 0 bases on V and 5 bases on J, and the gene matches do not reach 5 bases of it.

This clonotype originated in a young woman in good health and CMV-seronegative. The rearrangement combines TRBV4-3 with TRBJ2-1, with 9 bases matching TRBD2. Input material: PBMCs. The DNA sequence is as follows: TGCGCCAGCAGCCAAGATAGGGCGGGAGGGGACAATGAGCAGTTCTTC. This yields the protein CASSQDRAGGDNEQFF.